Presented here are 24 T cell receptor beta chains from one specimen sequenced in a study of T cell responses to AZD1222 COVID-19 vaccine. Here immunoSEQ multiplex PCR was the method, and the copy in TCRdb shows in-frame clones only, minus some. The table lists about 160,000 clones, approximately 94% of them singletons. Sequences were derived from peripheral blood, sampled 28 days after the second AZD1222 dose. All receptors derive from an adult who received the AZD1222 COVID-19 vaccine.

The CDR3 spells CASSQDPTGDFNQPQHF. CDR3 sequence (DNA): TGCGCCAGCAGCCAAGATCCCACAGGTGACTTTAATCAGCCCCAGCATTTT. The V call is TRBV4-1, the J call TRBJ1-5; D possibly corresponds to TRBD1 (5 bases). The germline V and J ends were trimmed by 0 bases and 4 bases, with 16 bases remaining between them. Germline assignment: CDR1 MGHRA and CDR2 YSYEKL. This CDR3 comprises 17 residues.

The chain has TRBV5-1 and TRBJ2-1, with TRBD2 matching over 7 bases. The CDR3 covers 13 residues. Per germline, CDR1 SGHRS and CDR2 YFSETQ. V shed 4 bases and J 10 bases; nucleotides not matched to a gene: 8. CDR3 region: CASSGTSVREQFF. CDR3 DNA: TGCGCCAGCAGCGGAACTAGCGTGCGGGAGCAGTTCTTC. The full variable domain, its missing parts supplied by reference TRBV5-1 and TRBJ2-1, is KAGVTQTPRYLIKTRGQQVTLSCSPISGHRSVSWYQQTPGQGLQFLFEYFSETQRNKGNFPGRFSGRQFSNSRSEMNVSTLELGDSALYLCASSGTSVREQFFGPGTRLTVL.

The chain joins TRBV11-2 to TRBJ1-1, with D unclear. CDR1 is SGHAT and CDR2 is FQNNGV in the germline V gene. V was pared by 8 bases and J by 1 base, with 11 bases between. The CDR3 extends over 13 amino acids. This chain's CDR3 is CASRAPWNTEAFF. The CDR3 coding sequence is TGTGCCAGCCGCGCCCCATGGAACACTGAAGCTTTCTTT.

The CDR3 loop reads CASSLGTGGPNEQFF. The CDR3 coding sequence is TGTGCCAGCAGCTTAGGGACTGGTGGACCCAATGAGCAGTTCTTC. The chain is built from TRBV11-2 and TRBJ2-1; possible D gene TRBD2, 5 bases. Trimming removed 1 base from V and 6 bases from J, with 13 bases in between. CDR1 is SGHAT and CDR2 is FQNNGV in the germline V gene. The length of the CDR3 is 15 residues.

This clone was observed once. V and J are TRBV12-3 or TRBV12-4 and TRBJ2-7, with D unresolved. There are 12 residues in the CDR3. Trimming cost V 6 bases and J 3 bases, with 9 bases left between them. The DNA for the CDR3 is TGTGCCAGCAGCGCCGCTTTCTACGAGCAGTACTTC. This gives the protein CASSAAFYEQYF.

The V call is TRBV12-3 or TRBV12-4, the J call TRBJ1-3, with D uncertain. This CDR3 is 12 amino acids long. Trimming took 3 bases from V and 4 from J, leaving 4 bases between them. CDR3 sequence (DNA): TGTGCCAGCAGTTTGATCGGAAACACCATATATTTT. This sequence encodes CASSLIGNTIYF.

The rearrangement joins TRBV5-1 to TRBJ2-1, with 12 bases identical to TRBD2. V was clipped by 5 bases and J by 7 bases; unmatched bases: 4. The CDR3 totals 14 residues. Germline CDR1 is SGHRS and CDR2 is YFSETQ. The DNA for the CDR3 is TGCGCCAGCAGGAGTACTAGCGGGAGGAATGAGCAGTTCTTC. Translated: CASRSTSGRNEQFF.

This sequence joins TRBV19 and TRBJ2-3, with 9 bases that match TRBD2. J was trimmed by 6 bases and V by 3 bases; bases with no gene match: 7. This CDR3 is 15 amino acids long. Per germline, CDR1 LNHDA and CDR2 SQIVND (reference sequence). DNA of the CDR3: TGTGCCAGTAGTATTAGCGGGAGAGGCCAGGATACGCAGTATTTT. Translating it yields CASSISGRGQDTQYF.

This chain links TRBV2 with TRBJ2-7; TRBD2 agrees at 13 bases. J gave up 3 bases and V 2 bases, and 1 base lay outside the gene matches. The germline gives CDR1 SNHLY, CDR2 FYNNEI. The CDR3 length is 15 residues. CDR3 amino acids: CASSERTSGSYEQYF. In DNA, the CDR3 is TGTGCCAGCAGTGAACGGACTAGCGGGAGCTACGAGCAGTACTTC.

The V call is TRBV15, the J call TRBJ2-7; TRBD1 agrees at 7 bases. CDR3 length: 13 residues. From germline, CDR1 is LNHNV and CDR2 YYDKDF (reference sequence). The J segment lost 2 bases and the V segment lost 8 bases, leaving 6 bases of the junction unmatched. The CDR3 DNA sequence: TGTGCCACCGCCCTGGACAGGACCTACGAGCAGTACTTC. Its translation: CATALDRTYEQYF.

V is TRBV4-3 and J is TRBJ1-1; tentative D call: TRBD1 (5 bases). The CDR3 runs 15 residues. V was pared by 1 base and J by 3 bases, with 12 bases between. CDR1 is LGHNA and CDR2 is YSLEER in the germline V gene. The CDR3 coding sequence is TGCGCCAGCAGCCAAGTACGGGGGGTTTACACTGAAGCTTTCTTT. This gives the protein CASSQVRGVYTEAFF.

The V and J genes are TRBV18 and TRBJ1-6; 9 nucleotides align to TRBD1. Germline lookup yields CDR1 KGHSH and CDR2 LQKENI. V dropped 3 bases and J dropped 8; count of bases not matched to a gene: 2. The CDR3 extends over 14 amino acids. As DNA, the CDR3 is TGTGCCAGCTCACCGGGACAGGGTGATTCACCCCTCCACTTT. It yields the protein CASSPGQGDSPLHF. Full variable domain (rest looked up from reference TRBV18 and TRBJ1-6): NAGVMQNPRHLVRRRGQEARLRCSPMKGHSHVYWYRQLPEEGLKFMVYLQKENIIDESGMPKERFSAEFPKEGPSILRIQQVVRGDSAAYFCASSPGQGDSPLHFGNGTRLTVT.

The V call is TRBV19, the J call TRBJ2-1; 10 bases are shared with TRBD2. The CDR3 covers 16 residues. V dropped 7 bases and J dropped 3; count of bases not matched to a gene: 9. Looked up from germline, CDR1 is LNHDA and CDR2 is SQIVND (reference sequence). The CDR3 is CASTIRTSGHYNEQFF. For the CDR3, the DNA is TGTGCCAGTACCATCAGGACTAGCGGACACTACAATGAGCAGTTCTTC.

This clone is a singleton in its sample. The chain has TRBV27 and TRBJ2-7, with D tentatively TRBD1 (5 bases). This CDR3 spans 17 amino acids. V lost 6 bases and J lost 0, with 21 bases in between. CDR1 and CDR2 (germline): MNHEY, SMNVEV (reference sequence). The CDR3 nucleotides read TGTGCCAGCAGGTTGTGGGGCCCCTATCGTAGCTCCTACGAGCAGTACTTC. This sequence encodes CASRLWGPYRSSYEQYF.

DNA of the CDR3: TGCGCCAGCAGCCCTAGGTTGACAACTAATGAAAAACTGTTTTTT. Its protein product is CASSPRLTTNEKLFF. The chain carries TRBV4-3 and TRBJ1-4; D is unresolved. This CDR3 region has 15 residues. Trimming left V 4 bases short and J 0 bases short, with 9 bases between. CDR1 and CDR2 (germline): LGHNA, YSLEER.

CDR3 in DNA: TGCGCCAGCAGCCAAGCTGGGGTCCCCTACGAGCAGTACTTC. It translates to CASSQAGVPYEQYF. This chain links TRBV4-1 with TRBJ2-7; no reliable D call. The V gene lost 1 base and the J gene lost 2 bases, with 9 bases spanning the gap. The germline V gene encodes CDR1 MGHRA and CDR2 YSYEKL. CDR3 length: 14 amino acids.

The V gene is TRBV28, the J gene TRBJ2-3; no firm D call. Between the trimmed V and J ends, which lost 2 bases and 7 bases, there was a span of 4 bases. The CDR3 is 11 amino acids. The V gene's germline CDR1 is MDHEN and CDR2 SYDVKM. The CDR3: CASSLLNTQYF. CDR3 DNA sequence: TGTGCCAGCAGTTTACTCAATACGCAGTATTTT.

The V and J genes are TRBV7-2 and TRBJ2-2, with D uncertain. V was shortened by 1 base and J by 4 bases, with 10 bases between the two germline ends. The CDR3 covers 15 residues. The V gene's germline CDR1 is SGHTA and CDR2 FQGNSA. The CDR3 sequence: CASSLVSGITGELFF. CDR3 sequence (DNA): TGTGCCAGCAGCTTAGTGTCTGGGATCACCGGGGAGCTGTTTTTT.

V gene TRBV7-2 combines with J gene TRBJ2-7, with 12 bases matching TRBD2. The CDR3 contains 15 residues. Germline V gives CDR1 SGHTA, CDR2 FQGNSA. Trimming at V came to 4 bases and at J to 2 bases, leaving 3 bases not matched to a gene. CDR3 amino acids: CASSSTSGGPYEQYF. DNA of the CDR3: TGTGCCAGCAGCTCGACTAGCGGGGGACCCTACGAGCAGTACTTC.

The CDR3 is CAWTRGEWSNEQFF. CDR3 bases: TGTGCCTGGACCAGGGGGGAGTGGTCAAATGAGCAGTTCTTC. The chain has TRBV30 and TRBJ2-1; tentatively, D is TRBD1 (7 bases). The V gene's germline CDR1 is GTSNPN and CDR2 SVGIG (reference sequence). The CDR3 covers 14 residues. V was shortened by 4 bases and J by 7 bases, with 17 bases between the two germline ends.

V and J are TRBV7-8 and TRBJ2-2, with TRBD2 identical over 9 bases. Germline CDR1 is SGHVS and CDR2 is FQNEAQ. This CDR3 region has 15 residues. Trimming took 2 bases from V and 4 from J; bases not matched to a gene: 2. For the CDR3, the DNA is TGTGCCAGCAGCTTATTAGCGGGAGTCACCGGGGAGCTGTTTTTT. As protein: CASSLLAGVTGELFF.

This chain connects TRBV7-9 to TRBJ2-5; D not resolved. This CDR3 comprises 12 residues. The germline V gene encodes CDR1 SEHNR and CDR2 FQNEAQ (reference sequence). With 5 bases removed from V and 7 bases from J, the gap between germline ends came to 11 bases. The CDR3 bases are TGTGCCAGCAGCCCGATCTATGGGACCCAGTACTTC. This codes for CASSPIYGTQYF.

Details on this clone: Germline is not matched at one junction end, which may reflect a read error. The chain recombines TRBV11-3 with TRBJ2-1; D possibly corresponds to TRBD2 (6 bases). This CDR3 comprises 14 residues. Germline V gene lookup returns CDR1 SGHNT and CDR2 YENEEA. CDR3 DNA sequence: TGTGCCAGCAGCTTTCGGGACTCCTTCAATGAGCAGTTCTTC. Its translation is CASSFRDSFNEQFF.

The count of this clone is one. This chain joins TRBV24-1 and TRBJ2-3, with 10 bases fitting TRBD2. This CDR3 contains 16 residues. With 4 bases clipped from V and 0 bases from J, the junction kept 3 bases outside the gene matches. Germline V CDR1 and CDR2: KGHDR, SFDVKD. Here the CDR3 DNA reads TGTGCCACCAGTGACCAGACTAGCGGGAGCACAGATACGCAGTATTTT. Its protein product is CATSDQTSGSTDTQYF.